A single sample is the source of the 22 T cell receptor beta chains below, sequenced in a study of early T cells in non-severe SARS-CoV-2 infection. TCRdb passed the 5' RACE reads through MiXCR, listing each CDR3 protein once. The sample records about 20,000 distinct CDR3 sequences, 4.5% to 5% being singletons. The sequencing sample was made of whole blood. Every receptor here comes from an adult who was a healthcare worker with PCR-confirmed SARS-CoV-2 infection or an uninfected control (not recorded which).

In its sample, this clonotype was seen a few times. The chain carries TRBV6-2 or TRBV6-3 and TRBJ1-2; D unclear. With 5 bases removed from V and 4 bases from J, the gap between germline ends came to 14 bases. This CDR3 is built from 14 residues. Germline V gene lookup returns CDR1 MNHEY and CDR2 SVGEGT. CDR3 nucleotides: TGTGCCAGCAGTCTCACCCGCGGCCGCTATGGCTACACCTTC. It yields the protein CASSLTRGRYGYTF.

In its sample, this clonotype was seen a few times. The chain uses TRBV3-1 and TRBJ2-7, with 7 bases fitting TRBD1. V was pared by 4 bases and J by 3 bases, with 9 bases of the junction left unmatched. Germline values: CDR1 LGHDT, CDR2 YNNKEL (reference sequence). CDR3 length equals 15 residues. The CDR3: CASSPLQGVGYEQYF. The DNA of the CDR3 is TGTGCCAGCAGCCCCCTGCAGGGGGTAGGCTACGAGCAGTACTTC.

Many counts were recorded for this clonotype. The chain combines TRBV5-6 with TRBJ1-5; tentative D call: TRBD1 (6 bases). Per the germline V gene, CDR1 is SGHDT and CDR2 is YYEEEE. Trimming stripped 0 bases from V and 0 bases from J, with 13 bases between. The CDR3 is 17 amino acids. The CDR3: CASSLGGGPYSNQPQHF. The CDR3 DNA reads TGTGCCAGCAGCTTGGGCGGGGGCCCTTATAGCAATCAGCCCCAGCATTTT.

This clonotype is medium-sized in the sample. The chain is built from TRBV7-3 and TRBJ2-2; 8 bases are shared with TRBD1. Per germline, CDR1 SGHTA and CDR2 FQGTGA. Germline trimming cut 4 bases from V and 5 bases from J; bases unmatched to any gene: 6. This CDR3 has 15 residues. CDR3 loop: CASSSDRVGTGELFF. The CDR3 bases are TGTGCCAGCAGCTCGGACAGGGTTGGGACCGGGGAGCTGTTTTTT. The full variable domain, rest sourced from reference TRBV7-3 and TRBJ2-2, is GAGVSQTPSNKVTEKGKYVELRCDPISGHTALYWYRQSLGQGPEFLIYFQGTGAADDSGLPNDRFFAVRPEGSVSTLKIQRTERGDSAVYLCASSSDRVGTGELFFGEGSRLTVL.

Many counts were recorded for this clonotype. The junction departs from the called germline gene at one end, perhaps through a read error. The CDR3, as DNA: TGTGCCACCAGTGACGGCTACGGGCAGTACTTC. Protein product: CATSDGYGQYF. This sequence joins TRBV24-1 and TRBJ2-7; D unclear. Germline CDR1 is KGHDR and CDR2 is SFDVKD. This CDR3 contains 11 residues.

This clonotype was detected many times. The V and J genes are TRBV5-6 and TRBJ2-4; D remains ambiguous. Germline CDR1 is SGHDT and CDR2 is YYEEEE. Trimming took off 0 bases at V and 0 bases at J, with 7 bases between the two ends. The CDR3 is 15 amino acids. Here the CDR3 reads CASSLGSLAKNIQYF. DNA of the CDR3: TGTGCCAGCAGCTTGGGTAGTCTAGCCAAAAACATTCAGTACTTC.

This clonotype was recorded many times. V gene TRBV12-3 or TRBV12-4 combines with J gene TRBJ1-6; TRBD1 matches at 9 bases. The CDR3 is 14 residues long. After removal of 7 bases from V and 9 bases from J, the junction contained 7 bases not matched to a gene. CDR3 in amino acids: CASTSRDRASPLHF. The CDR3 DNA follows: TGTGCCAGCACCTCCCGGGACAGGGCTTCACCCCTCCACTTT.

This clonotype has ten or more counts. The gene calls are TRBV20-1 and TRBJ1-2; D may be TRBD1 (5 bases). Germline V lookup: CDR1 DFQATT, CDR2 SNEGSKA (reference sequence). Trimming shortened V by 1 base and J by 2 bases, and 11 bases separated the two germline ends. The CDR3 sequence is 14 residues long. The CDR3 nucleotides are TGCAGTGCTAGAGTCGACAGCGTAAACTATGGCTACACCTTC. Its translation is CSARVDSVNYGYTF.

Only a few counts were recorded for this clonotype. J is TRBJ1-1 and V is TRBV11-1, with D possibly matching TRBD1 (6 bases). Germline CDR1 is SGHAT and CDR2 is FQDESV (reference sequence). Between the trimmed V and J ends, which lost 3 bases and 4 bases, there was a span of 21 bases. This CDR3 is 17 amino acids long. CDR3 DNA: TGTGCCAGCAGCTTGAGCAGGGGAAGGGATTTTGGCACTGAAGCTTTCTTT. This codes for CASSLSRGRDFGTEAFF. The full variable domain, with the rest looked up from reference TRBV11-1 and TRBJ1-1, is EAEVAQSPRYKITEKSQAVAFWCDPISGHATLYWYRQILGQGPELLVQFQDESVVDDSQLPKDRFSAERLKGVDSTLKIQPAELGDSAMYLCASSLSRGRDFGTEAFFGQGTRLTVV.

This clonotype was counted between two and nine times. The rearrangement links TRBV7-9 to TRBJ2-7; TRBD1 agrees at 8 bases. The J segment lost 2 bases and the V segment lost 4 bases, leaving 7 bases of the junction unmatched. The germline gives CDR1 SEHNR, CDR2 FQNEAQ (reference sequence). The CDR3 sequence is 15 residues long. The CDR3 region has the DNA TGTGCCAGCAGCTCGACAGGGGTCTCCCCCTACGAGCAGTACTTC. Residues: CASSSTGVSPYEQYF.

V usage is TRBV11-1 and J usage is TRBJ1-1, with TRBD1 as a possible D gene (5 bases). The CDR3 runs 19 residues. Germline CDR1 SGHAT, CDR2 FQDESV (reference sequence). The ends were cut back, 5 bases at V and 2 bases at J, with 27 bases in the middle. The CDR3 loop is CASSRAIRGELGANTEAFF. The CDR3 DNA follows: TGTGCCAGCAGCCGGGCCATTAGGGGAGAGCTGGGTGCAAACACTGAAGCTTTCTTT.

This clonotype has at least ten counts. V and J are TRBV6-5 and TRBJ1-5, with D possibly TRBD1 on 5 matching bases. The CDR3 length is 17 residues. V was trimmed by 2 bases and J by 7 bases, leaving 21 bases between them. Looked up from germline, CDR1 is MNHEY and CDR2 is SVGAGI. The CDR3 reads CASSYRTPGQGGQPQHF. The DNA of the CDR3 is TGTGCCAGCAGTTACCGGACCCCGGGGCAGGGAGGACAGCCCCAGCATTTT.

This clonotype was detected many times. The rearrangement links TRBV19 to TRBJ2-3, with 9 nucleotides matching TRBD1. Unmatched junction bases numbered 8, after V lost 6 bases and J lost 4 bases. The CDR3 sequence is 15 residues long. The germline V gene encodes CDR1 LNHDA and CDR2 SQIVND (reference sequence). For the CDR3, the DNA is TGTGCCAGTAGAGATGGACAGGGGAACGCAGATACGCAGTATTTT. It specifies CASRDGQGNADTQYF.

This clonotype showed up many times. The chain has TRBV18 and TRBJ1-2, with TRBD1 matching over 7 bases. The CDR3 contains 14 residues. Germline-derived CDR1 and CDR2 are KGHSH and LQKENI. Trimming removed 2 bases from V and 2 bases from J; junction bases left unmatched: 2. Here the CDR3 reads CASSPRGQNYGYTF. CDR3 DNA sequence: TGTGCCAGCTCACCAAGGGGACAGAACTATGGCTACACCTTC.

This clonotype was counted at least ten times. The chain carries TRBV28 and TRBJ2-1; 11 bases fit TRBD2. This CDR3 has 15 residues. The trim removed 5 bases at V and 9 bases at J, leaving 9 bases unmatched. Germline lookup yields CDR1 MDHEN and CDR2 SYDVKM. The CDR3 DNA is TGTGCCAGCAGTCCGCTAGCGGGGGGCGAGGGTGAGCAGTTCTTC. It yields the protein CASSPLAGGEGEQFF.

This clonotype was observed many times. The rearrangement uses TRBV27 and TRBJ2-1; 10 bases are shared with TRBD2. Germline-derived CDR1 and CDR2 are MNHEY and SMNVEV (reference sequence). V trimming: 3 bases; J trimming: 8 bases; junction bases outside the gene matches: 10. There are 16 residues in the CDR3. DNA of the CDR3: TGTGCCAGCAGTTTCACTAGCGGGGCTGTTGCTGATGAGCAGTTCTTC. Protein product: CASSFTSGAVADEQFF.

The rearrangement links TRBV4-3 to TRBJ2-7; TRBD1 aligns across 9 bases. CDR3 length: 13 residues. Per the germline V gene, CDR1 is LGHNA and CDR2 is YSLEER. J gave up 6 bases and V 4 bases, and 4 bases lay outside the gene matches. This CDR3 is CASSLGQGLEQYF. CDR3 nucleotides: TGCGCCAGCAGCCTGGGACAGGGCCTCGAGCAGTACTTC.

V is TRBV6-6 and J is TRBJ2-1; 12 nucleotides line up with TRBD1. Germline-derived CDR1 and CDR2 are MNHNY and SVGAGI (reference sequence). This CDR3 contains 15 residues. V lost 2 bases, J lost 9 bases, and 5 bases stayed unmatched. The CDR3 loop is CASSYTGTGGGEQFF. CDR3 sequence (DNA): TGTGCCAGCAGTTACACCGGGACAGGGGGCGGTGAGCAGTTCTTC.

This clonotype was seen repeatedly, ten times or more. This chain joins TRBV7-3 and TRBJ1-3; D perhaps matches TRBD1 (5 bases). Germline CDR1 reads SGHTA; CDR2 reads FQGTGA. V was clipped by 0 bases and J by 9 bases, with 9 bases between them. This CDR3 comprises 13 residues. CDR3 nucleotide sequence: TGTGCCAGCAGCTTAACCCGCGGGGGCACCATATATTTT. Amino acid sequence: CASSLTRGGTIYF.

In its sample, this clonotype was seen many times. J is TRBJ2-5 and V is TRBV5-1, with 7 bases identical to TRBD1. This CDR3 comprises 15 residues. V lost 0 bases to trimming and J lost 3 bases; unmatched junction nucleotides: 5. The V gene's germline CDR1 is SGHRS and CDR2 YFSETQ. The CDR3 reads CASSLDRQGEETQYF. For the CDR3, the DNA is TGCGCCAGCAGCTTGGACAGACAGGGCGAAGAGACCCAGTACTTC.

Many counts were recorded for this clonotype. The chain employs TRBV3-1 and TRBJ2-7; 8 nucleotides match TRBD1. With V trimmed by 1 base and J by 4 bases, 9 bases remained unmatched. The CDR3 is 16 residues long. CDR1 LGHDT and CDR2 YNNKEL come from the germline V gene (reference sequence). The CDR3 DNA sequence: TGTGCCAGCAGCCAAGGGGACAGGAAAGCTTCTTACGAGCAGTACTTC. Protein product: CASSQGDRKASYEQYF.

This clonotype was found many times. The chain employs TRBV12-3 or TRBV12-4 and TRBJ1-6; D is undetermined. Trimming stripped 5 bases from V and 6 bases from J, with 17 bases between. This CDR3 is 16 amino acids long. CDR3 in DNA: TGTGCCAGCAGTCCCGGCGGAGTGGGTATTAATTCACCCCTCCACTTT. Its translation is CASSPGGVGINSPLHF.